This TCR beta chain stems from a study of blood T cell repertoires in COVID-19. Study as a whole: From the United States, Italy and Spain came samples of acute and convalescent COVID-19. Sources were T cells, B-cell-depleted T cells, or PBMCs; the material itself was cDNA or gDNA.

Original processing methods: Estimation of nucleated cell counts relied on the amplification of reference gene primers. Assay used: immunoSEQ multiplex PCR; TCRdb lists only in-frame clones, some missing. That table gives V, J and clone size, and the DNA gave D and trimming. This table holds 150,000 to 200,000 clones, 80% found once. V lost 5 bases and J 0 bases, leaving 12 bases between the germline ends. The CDR3 is made up of 15 amino acids. The germline V gene encodes CDR1 MNHEY and CDR2 SMNVEV (reference sequence). The chain combines TRBV27 with TRBJ2-3, with D possibly TRBD2 on 5 matching bases. The origin of this receptor is a man in his sixties with acute or convalescent COVID-19. Sequenced material: peripheral blood. The CDR3 DNA reads TGTGCCAGCAGTCAGGTGGGGAGAAGCACAGATACGCAGTATTTT. Translated, it gives CASSQVGRSTDTQYF.